The rows below give T cell receptor beta chains drawn from one sample of a study of T cell responses to AZD1222 COVID-19 vaccine. Here immunoSEQ multiplex PCR was the method, and the copy in TCRdb shows in-frame clones only, minus some. This sample has about 100,000 clones; about 85% occur once, and the top ten carry more than 1.5%. Sequences were derived from peripheral blood, sampled on day 0 of AZD1222 vaccination. The receptors derive from an adult in good health. CDR3s include the opening cysteine and the closing phenylalanine or tryptophan. D genes are given only for firm matches. Only part of the rows carry a size: once, few, many, or a class if the clone is expanded.

CDR3 protein: CASSLGGLSTYEQYF
CDR3 DNA: TGTGCCAGCAGTTTAGGGGGACTATCGACCTACGAGCAGTACTTC
V gene: TRBV28
J gene: TRBJ2-7
CDR3 length: 15
D gene: TRBD2
clone size: NA

CDR3 protein: CATRTGSEAFF
CDR3 DNA: TGTGCCACCCGCACAGGGTCTGAAGCTTTCTTT
V gene: TRBV7-2
J gene: TRBJ1-1
CDR3 length: 11
D gene: NA
clone size: NA

CDR3 protein: CASSQVQGSGNEKLFF
CDR3 DNA: TGTGCCAGCAGCCAAGTTCAGGGCAGCGGAAATGAAAAACTGTTTTTT
V gene: TRBV4-2
J gene: TRBJ1-4
CDR3 length: 16
D gene: NA
clone size: few

CDR3 protein: CASSQYPLRAVVAEAFF
CDR3 DNA: TGTGCCAGCAGCCAATATCCCCTGAGGGCGGTGGTGGCTGAAGCTTTCTTT
V gene: TRBV7-6
J gene: TRBJ1-1
CDR3 length: 17
D gene: NA
clone size: NA

CDR3 protein: CASSYSNLQYF
CDR3 DNA: TGTGCCAGCAGTTACTCGAACTTGCAGTACTTC
V gene: TRBV6-5
J gene: TRBJ2-7
CDR3 length: 11
D gene: NA
clone size: NA

CDR3 protein: CATSDPREPASTDTQYF
CDR3 DNA: TGTGCCACCAGTGATCCCCGGGAGCCCGCTAGCACAGATACGCAGTATTTT
V gene: TRBV24-1
J gene: TRBJ2-3
CDR3 length: 17
D gene: NA
clone size: NA

CDR3 protein: CASSVGSSTNEKLFF
CDR3 DNA: TGTGCCAGTAGCGTGGGGTCATCAACTAATGAAAAACTGTTTTTT
V gene: TRBV19
J gene: TRBJ1-4
CDR3 length: 15
D gene: NA
clone size: NA

CDR3 protein: CASSVTSRPYEQYF
CDR3 DNA: TGTGCCAGCAGCGTGACTAGTCGGCCCTACGAGCAGTACTTC
V gene: TRBV9
J gene: TRBJ2-7
CDR3 length: 14
D gene: NA
clone size: NA

CDR3 protein: CASSTGTGYSGANVLTF
CDR3 DNA: TGTGCCAGCAGTACCGGGACAGGGTACTCTGGGGCCAACGTCCTGACTTTC
V gene: TRBV3-1/TRBV3-2
J gene: TRBJ2-6
CDR3 length: 17
D gene: TRBD1
clone size: NA

CDR3 protein: CATRPQGSTDTQYF
CDR3 DNA: TGTGCCACCCGCCCCCAGGGGAGCACAGATACGCAGTATTTT
V gene: TRBV10-3
J gene: TRBJ2-3
CDR3 length: 14
D gene: NA
clone size: NA

CDR3 protein: CASTNKGSGRTYEQYF
CDR3 DNA: TGTGCCAGCACCAACAAGGGTAGCGGGAGAACCTACGAGCAGTACTTC
V gene: TRBV3-1/TRBV3-2
J gene: TRBJ2-7
CDR3 length: 16
D gene: TRBD2
clone size: once

CDR3 protein: CASSYEAGPLNEQFF
CDR3 DNA: TGTGCCAGCAGTTACGAAGCGGGACCCCTCAATGAGCAGTTCTTC
V gene: TRBV6-5
J gene: TRBJ2-1
CDR3 length: 15
D gene: TRBD2
clone size: NA

CDR3 protein: CASSHLLAGDSYEQYF
CDR3 DNA: TGTGCCAGCAGCCACCTTCTAGCGGGAGATTCCTACGAGCAGTACTTC
V gene: TRBV4-2
J gene: TRBJ2-7
CDR3 length: 16
D gene: TRBD2
clone size: NA

CDR3 protein: CASGPRMGDNTEAFF
CDR3 DNA: TGTGCTAGTGGTCCCCGGATGGGAGATAACACTGAAGCTTTCTTT
V gene: TRBV12-5
J gene: TRBJ1-1
CDR3 length: 15
D gene: NA
clone size: once

CDR3 protein: CASSPRGGGQPQHF
CDR3 DNA: TGTGCCAGCAGCCCCAGGGGGGGCGGACAGCCCCAGCATTTT
V gene: TRBV6-2/TRBV6-3
J gene: TRBJ1-5
CDR3 length: 14
D gene: TRBD1
clone size: NA

CDR3 protein: CASSQALGRVNTEAFF
CDR3 DNA: TGCGCCAGCAGCCAAGCTTTAGGACGGGTGAACACTGAAGCTTTCTTT
V gene: TRBV4-3
J gene: TRBJ1-1
CDR3 length: 16
D gene: NA
clone size: NA

CDR3 protein: CASSSLGLAGPHTGELFF
CDR3 DNA: TGCGCCAGCAGCTCATTAGGACTAGCGGGTCCACACACCGGGGAGCTGTTTTTT
V gene: TRBV5-1
J gene: TRBJ2-2
CDR3 length: 18
D gene: TRBD2
clone size: NA

CDR3 protein: CASSQDPIGSDRNIQYF
CDR3 DNA: TGCGCCAGCAGCCAAGACCCTATTGGCTCCGACCGGAACATTCAGTACTTC
V gene: TRBV4-3
J gene: TRBJ2-4
CDR3 length: 17
D gene: NA
clone size: NA

CDR3 protein: CATSRNSGSPYTQYF
CDR3 DNA: TGTGCCACCAGCAGAAATAGCGGGAGTCCATATACGCAGTATTTT
V gene: TRBV15
J gene: TRBJ2-3
CDR3 length: 15
D gene: TRBD2
clone size: NA

CDR3 protein: CASSLGTGSNQPQHF
CDR3 DNA: TGTGCCAGCAGTCTTGGGACAGGGAGCAATCAGCCCCAGCATTTT
V gene: TRBV3-1/TRBV3-2
J gene: TRBJ1-5
CDR3 length: 15
D gene: TRBD1
clone size: NA

CDR3 protein: CASSQVQGPLSPLHF
CDR3 DNA: TGTGCCAGCAGCCAAGTCCAGGGTCCGCTTTCACCCCTCCACTTT
V gene: TRBV14
J gene: TRBJ1-6
CDR3 length: 15
D gene: NA
clone size: NA

CDR3 protein: CASSPPITDTQYF
CDR3 DNA: TGTGCCAGCAGCCCTCCCATCACAGATACGCAGTATTTT
V gene: TRBV11-3
J gene: TRBJ2-3
CDR3 length: 13
D gene: NA
clone size: NA

CDR3 protein: CASNTFGTGTASYEQYF
CDR3 DNA: TGCGCCAGCAACACTTTCGGTACCGGGACAGCCTCCTACGAGCAGTACTTC
V gene: TRBV5-1
J gene: TRBJ2-7
CDR3 length: 17
D gene: TRBD1
clone size: NA

CDR3 protein: CATSRGQPSYEQYF
CDR3 DNA: TGTGCCACCTCTCGGGGACAGCCTTCCTACGAGCAGTACTTC
V gene: TRBV11-3
J gene: TRBJ2-7
CDR3 length: 14
D gene: TRBD1
clone size: NA

CDR3 protein: CASSSNYRGRNTGELFF
CDR3 DNA: TGTGCCAGCAGCTCGAACTACAGGGGAAGGAACACCGGGGAGCTGTTTTTT
V gene: TRBV9
J gene: TRBJ2-2
CDR3 length: 17
D gene: TRBD1
clone size: once

CDR3 protein: CASSQGGTGGSGTDTQYF
CDR3 DNA: TGCGCCAGCAGCCAAGGGGGGACAGGGGGTTCGGGCACAGATACGCAGTATTTT
V gene: TRBV4-1
J gene: TRBJ2-3
CDR3 length: 18
D gene: TRBD1
clone size: NA

CDR3 protein: CASSLVGAAEAFF
CDR3 DNA: TGTGCCAGCAGCTTAGTAGGGGCAGCTGAAGCTTTCTTT
V gene: TRBV7-9
J gene: TRBJ1-1
CDR3 length: 13
D gene: NA
clone size: NA

CDR3 protein: CATSDLDVAWDRANEQFF
CDR3 DNA: TGTGCCACCAGTGATTTGGACGTGGCCTGGGACAGGGCCAATGAGCAGTTCTTC
V gene: TRBV24-1
J gene: TRBJ2-1
CDR3 length: 18
D gene: TRBD1
clone size: NA

CDR3 protein: CASSPPGTGSYGYTF
CDR3 DNA: TGTGCCAGCTCACCACCCGGGACAGGGTCCTATGGCTACACCTTC
V gene: TRBV18
J gene: TRBJ1-2
CDR3 length: 15
D gene: TRBD1
clone size: NA

CDR3 protein: CASSRPSRDRTDTQYF
CDR3 DNA: TGCGCCAGCAGCCGACCTTCTAGGGACCGCACAGATACGCAGTATTTT
V gene: TRBV5-1
J gene: TRBJ2-3
CDR3 length: 16
D gene: NA
clone size: NA

CDR3 protein: CASSPAAGAREQYF
CDR3 DNA: TGTGCCAGCTCACCAGCGGCGGGAGCGAGGGAGCAGTACTTC
V gene: TRBV18
J gene: TRBJ2-7
CDR3 length: 14
D gene: TRBD2
clone size: once

CDR3 protein: CASSFQDATEAFF
CDR3 DNA: TGTGCCAGCAGTTTTCAGGATGCCACTGAAGCTTTCTTT
V gene: TRBV11-1
J gene: TRBJ1-1
CDR3 length: 13
D gene: NA
clone size: once

CDR3 protein: CASSANSGYNEQFF
CDR3 DNA: TGCGCCAGCAGTGCAAACTCGGGGTACAATGAGCAGTTCTTC
V gene: TRBV10-2
J gene: TRBJ2-1
CDR3 length: 14
D gene: NA
clone size: NA

CDR3 protein: CASSESQGDNQPQHF
CDR3 DNA: TGTGCCAGCAGCGAATCTCAGGGGGACAATCAGCCCCAGCATTTT
V gene: TRBV7-9
J gene: TRBJ1-5
CDR3 length: 15
D gene: TRBD1
clone size: NA

CDR3 protein: CASSEKEGVGNQPQHF
CDR3 DNA: TGTGCCAGCAGTGAAAAAGAGGGAGTTGGCAATCAGCCCCAGCATTTT
V gene: TRBV6-1
J gene: TRBJ1-5
CDR3 length: 16
D gene: NA
clone size: NA

CDR3 protein: CASSLTYEQYF
CDR3 DNA: TGTGCCAGCAGCTTGACCTACGAGCAGTACTTC
V gene: TRBV28
J gene: TRBJ2-7
CDR3 length: 11
D gene: NA
clone size: NA

CDR3 protein: CASSPTPRREQYF
CDR3 DNA: TGTGCCAGCAGCCCAACCCCGAGGCGCGAGCAGTACTTC
V gene: TRBV7-9
J gene: TRBJ2-7
CDR3 length: 13
D gene: NA
clone size: NA

CDR3 protein: CASSYGEGRNTGELFF
CDR3 DNA: TGTGCCAGCAGTTACGGCGAGGGCAGGAACACCGGGGAGCTGTTTTTT
V gene: TRBV6-5
J gene: TRBJ2-2
CDR3 length: 16
D gene: NA
clone size: NA

CDR3 protein: CASSLQGAEETQYF
CDR3 DNA: TGTGCCAGCAGCCTCCAGGGGGCAGAAGAGACCCAGTACTTC
V gene: TRBV5-4
J gene: TRBJ2-5
CDR3 length: 14
D gene: TRBD1
clone size: once

CDR3 protein: CASSLKSGGTGELFF
CDR3 DNA: TGTGCTAGCAGCCTAAAAAGTGGGGGAACCGGGGAGCTGTTTTTT
V gene: TRBV7-7
J gene: TRBJ2-2
CDR3 length: 15
D gene: NA
clone size: NA

CDR3 protein: CSVQGNYGYTF
CDR3 DNA: TGCAGCGTTCAGGGGAACTATGGCTACACCTTC
V gene: TRBV29-1
J gene: TRBJ1-2
CDR3 length: 11
D gene: NA
clone size: NA